This T cell receptor (beta chain) was observed in a study of blood T cell repertoires in COVID-19. Looking at the study overall: PBMCs, B-cell-depleted T cells, or T cells were the source of the cDNA or gDNA that made up the material.

The V gene lost 2 bases and the J gene lost 4 bases, with 3 bases spanning the gap. The CDR3 is 12 residues long. In the original workflow: Reference gene primers were amplified, and this amplification served to estimate nucleated cell counts. Using immunoSEQ multiplex PCR, the repertoire was profiled, and TCRdb retains in-frame clones only, with some absent. For V, J and clone size, that table is used; D and trimming come from the DNA. Altogether fewer than 250,000 clones are present, approximately 84% being singletons, with the ten largest covering 4% to 4.5%. The source material was peripheral blood. This rearrangement joins TRBV12-3 or TRBV12-4 to TRBJ1-5; D gene unclear. The receptor was derived from a man between 45 and 60 years old with acute or convalescent COVID-19. The CDR3 loop reads CASSLPNQPQHF. The CDR3 region has the DNA TGTGCCAGCAGTTTACCGAATCAGCCCCAGCATTTT.